The sequence of this TCR beta chain was determined in a study of PD-L1 blockade in urothelial cancer. Whole-study findings and limits: Patients with durable benefit had greater blood expansion of tumor-associated TCR clones 3 weeks into treatment.

Points on this clone: The antigen is not known.

This CDR3 is 15 amino acids long. Looked up from germline, CDR1 is MNHEY and CDR2 is SMNVEV (reference sequence). Trimming left V 6 bases short and J 5 bases short, with 17 bases between. Profiled with immunoSEQ multiplex PCR; TCRdb holds only in-frame clones, not every one. The sample holds tens of thousands of clones, under 90% seen once. The cohort comprised individuals with locally advanced or metastatic urothelial carcinoma. The clonotype comes from a man aged 35 to 55 with urothelial cancer. The source material was PBMCs, sampled around atezolizumab (anti-PD-L1) treatment. V gene TRBV27 combines with J gene TRBJ1-5; tentative D call: TRBD1 (6 bases). The CDR3 region is CASRPGGGFYQPQHF. In DNA, the CDR3 is TGTGCCAGCAGGCCGGGTGGGGGCTTTTATCAGCCCCAGCATTTT.